This T cell receptor (beta chain) was captured by sequencing in a study of siplizumab effects on memory and regulatory T cells. Some clones are missing from TCRdb's copy, which holds only in-frame ones; the method was immunoSEQ multiplex PCR. The sample includes over 100,000 clones, 90% to 95% of them seen just once. The CDR3 length is 15 residues. From germline, CDR1 is SGHVS and CDR2 FQNEAQ. Trimming took 3 bases from V and 4 from J, leaving 10 bases between them. Study-wide findings and caveats: Memory T cells appeared less diverse than naive cells, which seemed to contribute substantially to alloresponse. The majority of clones, roughly 75-95% of proliferating CD4+ or CD8+ clones, lacked an assignable naive or memory phenotype.

A note on this clone: What it binds is not known.

Sample: Tregs sorted from blood. The chain carries TRBV7-8 and TRBJ2-6, with D maybe TRBD2 (6 bases). The receptor's source is a human donor in good health. For the CDR3, the DNA is TGTGCCAGCAGCTTCGGAGGGAGAGGGGCCAACGTCCTGACTTTC. It is translated as CASSFGGRGANVLTF.